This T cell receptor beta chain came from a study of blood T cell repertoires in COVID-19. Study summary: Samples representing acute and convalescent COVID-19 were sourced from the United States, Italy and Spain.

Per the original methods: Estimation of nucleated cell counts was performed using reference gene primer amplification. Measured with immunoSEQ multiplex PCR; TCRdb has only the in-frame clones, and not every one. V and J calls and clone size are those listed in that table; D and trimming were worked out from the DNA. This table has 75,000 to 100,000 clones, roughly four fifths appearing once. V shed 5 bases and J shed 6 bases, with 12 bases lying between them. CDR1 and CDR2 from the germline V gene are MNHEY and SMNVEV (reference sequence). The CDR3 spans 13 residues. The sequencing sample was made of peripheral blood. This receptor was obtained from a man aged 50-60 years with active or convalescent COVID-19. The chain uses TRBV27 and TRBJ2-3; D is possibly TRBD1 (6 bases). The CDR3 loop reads CASSRQVRDTQYF. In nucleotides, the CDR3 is TGTGCCAGCAGTCGACAGGTCCGCGATACGCAGTATTTT.